The present entry profiles one T cell receptor (beta chain) with its context. Its antigen is not identified. This sample is drawn from a study of beta chain features in type 1 diabetes. Findings and caveats of the study: TCRB CDR3s from Type 1 diabetes patients were moderately but significantly shorter in all four CD4+ subsets.

The authors reverse transcribed all of the isolated RNA, so sequencing captured expressed TCRB transcripts. Sequencing used immunoSEQ multiplex PCR; TCRdb keeps in-frame clones, though not all of them. The sample has some 160,000 clones; roughly 10% are singletons. The clonotype comes from a woman in her 30s with type 1 diabetes. Sequences were obtained from central memory CD4+ T cells from blood.

In DNA, the CDR3 is TGTGCCAGCAGCCCCGTGACTAGCTACGAGCAGTACTTC. Amino acids: CASSPVTSYEQYF. The chain is built from TRBV4-2 and TRBJ2-7, with a weak D call TRBD2 (6 bases). The germline V and J ends were trimmed by 4 bases and 3 bases, with 10 bases remaining between them. The CDR3 length is 13 residues. The germline CDR1 and CDR2 sequences are LGHNA and YNFKEQ.